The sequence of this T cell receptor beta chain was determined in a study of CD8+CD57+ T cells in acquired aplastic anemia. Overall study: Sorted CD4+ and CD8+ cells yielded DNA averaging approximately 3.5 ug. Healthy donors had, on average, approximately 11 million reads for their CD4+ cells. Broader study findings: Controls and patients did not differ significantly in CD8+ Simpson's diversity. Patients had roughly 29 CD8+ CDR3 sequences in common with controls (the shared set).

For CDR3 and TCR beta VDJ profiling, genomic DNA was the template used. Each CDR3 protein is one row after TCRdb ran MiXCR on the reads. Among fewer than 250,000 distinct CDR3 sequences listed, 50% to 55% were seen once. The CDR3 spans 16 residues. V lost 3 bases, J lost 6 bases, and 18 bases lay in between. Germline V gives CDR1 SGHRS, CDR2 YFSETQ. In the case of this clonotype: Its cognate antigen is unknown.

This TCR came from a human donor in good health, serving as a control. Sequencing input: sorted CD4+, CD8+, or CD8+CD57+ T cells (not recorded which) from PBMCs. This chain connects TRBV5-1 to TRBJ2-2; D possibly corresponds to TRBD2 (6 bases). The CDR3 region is CASSSDPGTVSGELFF. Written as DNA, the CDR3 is TGCGCCAGCAGCTCGGACCCGGGGACTGTTTCCGGGGAGCTGTTTTTT. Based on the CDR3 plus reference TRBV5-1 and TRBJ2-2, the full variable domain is KAGVTQTPRYLIKTRGQQVTLSCSPISGHRSVSWYQQTPGQGLQFLFEYFSETQRNKGNFPGRFSGRQFSNSRSEMNVSTLELGDSALYLCASSSDPGTVSGELFFGEGSRLTVL.